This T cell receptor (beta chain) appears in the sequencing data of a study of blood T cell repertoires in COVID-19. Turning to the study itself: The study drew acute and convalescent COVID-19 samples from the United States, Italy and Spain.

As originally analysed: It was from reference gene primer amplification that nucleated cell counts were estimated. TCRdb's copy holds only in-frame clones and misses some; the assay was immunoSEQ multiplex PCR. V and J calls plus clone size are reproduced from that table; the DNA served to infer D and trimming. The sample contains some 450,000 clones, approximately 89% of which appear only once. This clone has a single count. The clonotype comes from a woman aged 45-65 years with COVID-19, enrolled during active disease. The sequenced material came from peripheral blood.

The CDR3 loop reads CARTQGDTEAFF. CDR3 nucleotide sequence: TGTGCCCGAACGCAGGGGGACACTGAAGCTTTCTTT. This chain uses TRBV30 with TRBJ1-1; 7 positions match TRBD1. In germline, CDR1 is GTSNPN, CDR2 SVGIG (reference sequence). The junction had 6 bases not matched to a gene; V was cut back by 8 bases and J by 3 bases. The CDR3 spans 12 residues.